The 28 T cell receptor beta chains reported below all come from one sample, sequenced in a study of blood T cell repertoires in COVID-19. The repertoire was sequenced with immunoSEQ multiplex PCR; TCRdb's copy has only in-frame clones and lacks some. The profile shows about 14,000 clones, about four fifths of them singletons. Sequenced input: peripheral blood. All receptors derive from a man aged 45-65 years with active COVID-19.

The genes are TRBV19 and TRBJ2-1; TRBD2 aligns across 8 bases. With V trimmed by 7 bases and J by 7 bases, 12 bases remained unmatched. The CDR3 is 15 residues long. Per germline, CDR1 LNHDA and CDR2 SQIVND (reference sequence). In nucleotides, the CDR3 is TGTGCCAGTACCCCATCGGGAGGGCCGCGGAATGAGCAGTTCTTC. Encoded protein: CASTPSGGPRNEQFF. The full variable domain, in which reference TRBV19 and TRBJ2-1 provide the parts outside the CDR3, is DGGITQSPKYLFRKEGQNVTLSCEQNLNHDAMYWYRQDPGQGLRLIYYSQIVNDFQKGDIAEGYSVSREKKESFPLTVTSAQKNPTAFYLCASTPSGGPRNEQFFGPGTRLTVL.

The chain couples TRBV29-1 to TRBJ2-3; D remains ambiguous. Trimming cost V 1 base and J 4 bases, with 15 bases left between them. This CDR3 region has 15 residues. CDR1 and CDR2 (germline): SQVTM, ANQGSEA. CDR3 nucleotide sequence: TGCAGCGTTGAAGTGCGTCCCCAAAGCGCAGATACGCAGTATTTT. It is translated as CSVEVRPQSADTQYF.

This clone was seen only once. DNA for the CDR3: TGTGCCAGCGGAGGGACAGGTTCATCTACGCAGTATTTT. Residues: CASGGTGSSTQYF. V gene TRBV6-5 combines with J gene TRBJ2-3, with 8 bases aligning to TRBD1. The CDR3 is 13 amino acids. The germline CDR1 and CDR2 sequences are MNHEY and SVGAGI. J gave up 8 bases and V 8 bases, and 9 bases lay outside the gene matches.

The gene calls are TRBV28 and TRBJ1-1; tentative D call: TRBD1 (6 bases). Per the germline V gene, CDR1 is MDHEN and CDR2 is SYDVKM. The CDR3 has 15 amino acids. Between the trimmed V and J ends, which lost 4 bases and 7 bases, there was a span of 19 bases. The CDR3 is CASSWNTGRTVEAFF. CDR3 in DNA: TGTGCCAGCAGTTGGAATACAGGGCGCACCGTTGAAGCTTTCTTT.

The V and J genes are TRBV19 and TRBJ2-7, with 8 bases that match TRBD1. V lost 4 bases to trimming and J lost 2 bases; unmatched junction nucleotides: 7. The germline V gene encodes CDR1 LNHDA and CDR2 SQIVND (reference sequence). This CDR3 comprises 15 residues. Here the CDR3 reads CASSTDRAPPYEQYF. The CDR3, as DNA: TGTGCCAGTAGTACGGACAGGGCCCCCCCCTACGAGCAGTACTTC.

The genes are TRBV5-6 and TRBJ2-3; D gene uncertain. The V end was cut by 6 bases, the J end by 0 bases, with 14 bases between. Germline values: CDR1 SGHDT, CDR2 YYEEEE. This CDR3 has 15 amino acids. The chain's CDR3 is CASTIASLSTDTQYF. The CDR3, as DNA: TGTGCCAGCACGATAGCCTCCCTGAGCACAGATACGCAGTATTTT.

V and J are TRBV7-9 and TRBJ2-7; 8 positions match TRBD1. Germline CDR1 SEHNR, CDR2 FQNEAQ (reference sequence). V was pared by 5 bases and J by 3 bases, with 9 bases of the junction left unmatched. The CDR3 runs 15 residues. CDR3 in amino acids: CASSNEDRAIYEQYF. Written as DNA, the CDR3 is TGTGCCAGCAGCAACGAGGACAGGGCCATCTACGAGCAGTACTTC.

This clone occurred once. The chain has TRBV6-2 or TRBV6-3 and TRBJ2-7; TRBD2 might be the D (5 bases). The V and J ends lost 2 bases and 1 base respectively, with 9 bases between them. The CDR3 is 14 amino acids. Germline V gene lookup returns CDR1 MNHEY and CDR2 SVGEGT. DNA of the CDR3: TGTGCCAGCAGTTACGGAGGCATTTCCTACGAGCAGTACTTC. Translating gives CASSYGGISYEQYF.

The rearrangement joins TRBV27 to TRBJ2-3; 7 positions agree with TRBD1. Per the germline V gene, CDR1 is MNHEY and CDR2 is SMNVEV (reference sequence). V lost 2 bases to trimming and J lost 4 bases; unmatched junction nucleotides: 12. The CDR3 has 17 amino acids. CDR3 bases: TGTGCCAGCAGTTTAGGCCCCCCGGGACAGAGGGCAGATACGCAGTATTTT. Translated: CASSLGPPGQRADTQYF.

The chain recombines TRBV19 with TRBJ2-5; 9 bases match TRBD2. This CDR3 is 15 amino acids long. Per germline, CDR1 LNHDA and CDR2 SQIVND (reference sequence). The ends lost 3 bases at V and 2 bases at J; junction bases unmatched: 4. The DNA for the CDR3 is TGTGCCAGTAGTATGCTAGCGGGACAGCAAGAGACCCAGTACTTC. It yields the protein CASSMLAGQQETQYF.

The rearrangement uses TRBV28 and TRBJ2-5; TRBD1 aligns across 8 bases. The CDR3 is 15 amino acids. The V gene's germline CDR1 is MDHEN and CDR2 SYDVKM. J lost 3 bases, V lost 11 bases, and 14 bases had no gene match. The CDR3 sequence: CAAGWNNRGKETQYF. The CDR3 DNA reads as TGTGCCGCCGGGTGGAATAACAGGGGGAAAGAGACCCAGTACTTC.

This clone was recorded once. The chain uses TRBV28 and TRBJ2-6; TRBD1 aligns across 7 bases. J lost 0 bases, V lost 6 bases, and 11 bases had no gene match. The CDR3 runs to 18 residues. Germline CDR1 MDHEN, CDR2 SYDVKM. The CDR3 DNA reads TGTGCCAGCAGAATAACCGGGACAGCTCCCTCTGGGGCCAACGTCCTGACTTTC. This encodes CASRITGTAPSGANVLTF.

This chain links TRBV2 with TRBJ1-1; a weak D match, TRBD1 (6 bases). The germline CDR1 and CDR2 sequences are SNHLY and FYNNEI. The CDR3 spans 16 residues. V was shortened by 3 bases and J by 0 bases, with 14 bases between the two germline ends. The CDR3 coding sequence is TGTGCCAGCAGTGACGGGGGGCCACTCATGAACACTGAAGCTTTCTTT. The encoded protein is CASSDGGPLMNTEAFF.

The chain links TRBV30 to TRBJ1-2, with TRBD1 matching 7 bases. Unmatched junction bases numbered 11, after V lost 4 bases and J lost 3 bases. Germline CDR1 and CDR2: GTSNPN and SVGIG (reference sequence). The CDR3 totals 15 residues. In nucleotides, the CDR3 is TGTGCCTGGAACGATCAGGGGGAAATTCACTATGGCTACACCTTC. It specifies CAWNDQGEIHYGYTF. Full variable domain (rest looked up from reference TRBV30 and TRBJ1-2): SQTIHQWPATLVQPVGSPLSLECTVEGTSNPNLYWYRQAAGRGLQLLFYSVGIGQISSEVPQNLSASRPQDRQFILSSKKLLLSDSGFYLCAWNDQGEIHYGYTFGSGTRLTVV.

CDR3 sequence reads: CASSFGTGSHEQYF. For the CDR3, the DNA is TGCGCCAGCAGCTTCGGGACAGGGTCGCACGAGCAGTACTTC. The V and J genes are TRBV5-1 and TRBJ2-7; 9 nucleotides align to TRBD1. The CDR3 contains 14 residues. J gave up 5 bases and V 2 bases, and 5 bases lay outside the gene matches. Germline-derived CDR1 and CDR2 are SGHRS and YFSETQ.

The chain is built from TRBV2 and TRBJ2-1; TRBD1 aligns across 10 bases. Germline V lookup: CDR1 SNHLY, CDR2 FYNNEI. Trimming took 2 bases from V and 2 from J; bases not matched to a gene: 6. This CDR3 contains 17 residues. CDR3 region: CASSERDRGEPYNEQFF. As DNA, the CDR3 is TGTGCCAGCAGTGAAAGGGACAGGGGCGAACCCTACAATGAGCAGTTCTTC.

This sequence joins TRBV12-3 or TRBV12-4 and TRBJ2-1; tentatively, D is TRBD2 (6 bases). V shed 6 bases and J shed 6 bases, with 6 bases lying between them. The CDR3 covers 11 residues. In DNA form, the CDR3 reads TGTGCCAGCAGGGGAGGCAATGAGCAGTTCTTC. Translating it yields CASRGGNEQFF.

The genes are TRBV7-8 and TRBJ2-7; 9 nucleotides align to TRBD1. V was clipped by 0 bases and J by 3 bases; unmatched bases: 3. CDR1 and CDR2 from the germline V gene are SGHVS and FQNEAQ. This CDR3 has 15 amino acids. For the CDR3, the DNA is TGTGCCAGCAGCTTAGCGCCGACAGGGGGCTACGAGCAGTACTTC. Its translation: CASSLAPTGGYEQYF.

The V call is TRBV9, the J call TRBJ2-7, with 7 bases fitting TRBD1. The CDR3 has 14 residues. CDR1 is SGDLS, CDR2 YYNGEE, per germline. Trimming removed 3 bases from V and 2 bases from J; junction bases left unmatched: 5. CDR3 protein: CASSADGQAYEQYF. The CDR3, as DNA: TGTGCCAGCAGCGCAGACGGACAGGCCTACGAGCAGTACTTC.

V is TRBV7-9 and J is TRBJ2-7; tentatively, D is TRBD2 (7 bases). The CDR3 length is 15 residues. V lost 5 bases, J lost 4 bases, and 18 bases lay in between. In germline, CDR1 is SEHNR, CDR2 FQNEAQ (reference sequence). The DNA of the CDR3 is TGTGCCAGCAGCGATTCGTCGGGGGGCGGGTACGAGCAGTACTTC. This codes for CASSDSSGGGYEQYF.

V and J are TRBV2 and TRBJ2-7; 9 nucleotides agree with TRBD2. The germline V gene has CDR1 SNHLY and CDR2 FYNNEI. V dropped 3 bases and J dropped 4; count of bases not matched to a gene: 16. There are 18 residues in the CDR3. In DNA form, the CDR3 reads TGTGCCAGCAGTGATCGGTCGCGCGGGAGGGAAGCCGATTACGAGCAGTACTTC. Protein: CASSDRSRGREADYEQYF.

In DNA form, the CDR3 reads TGTGCCAGCAGCCAAGACTCCGGGGTCGATATTTTTGAGCAGTTCTTC. Translated: CASSQDSGVDIFEQFF. V usage is TRBV14 and J usage is TRBJ2-1; the D gene is possibly TRBD2 (5 bases). Per germline, CDR1 SGHDN and CDR2 FVKESK. V was clipped by 0 bases and J by 9 bases, with 18 bases between them. This CDR3 spans 16 amino acids.

V and J are TRBV7-6 and TRBJ2-5; 8 nucleotides line up with TRBD2. The trim removed 2 bases at V and 4 bases at J, leaving 21 bases unmatched. Germline V gene sequence: CDR1 SGHVS, CDR2 FNYEAQ. This CDR3 is 20 amino acids long. The CDR3, as DNA: TGTGCCAGCAGCTTATTTCAGGGGTTCGAGCTAGCGGGCGAGCTAGAGACCCAGTACTTC. Amino acid sequence: CASSLFQGFELAGELETQYF. The complete variable domain, with remaining parts taken from reference TRBV7-6 and TRBJ2-5, reads GAGVSQSPRYKVTKRGQDVALRCDPISGHVSLYWYRQALGQGPEFLTYFNYEAQQDKSGLPNDRFSAERPEGSISTLTIQRTEQRDSAMYRCASSLFQGFELAGELETQYFGPGTRLLVL.

V and J are TRBV7-9 and TRBJ2-5; 13 nucleotides align to TRBD2. The CDR3 contains 18 residues. The germline V gene has CDR1 SEHNR and CDR2 FQNEAQ (reference sequence). Unmatched junction bases numbered 8, after V lost 0 bases and J lost 4 bases. Here the CDR3 reads CASSLALAGLAGRETQYF. CDR3 nucleotides: TGTGCCAGCAGCTTAGCGCTTGCGGGACTAGCGGGACGAGAGACCCAGTACTTC.

The rearrangement uses TRBV27 and TRBJ2-1; D unresolved. Germline CDR1 MNHEY, CDR2 SMNVEV (reference sequence). This CDR3 region has 14 residues. Trimming shortened V by 7 bases and J by 4 bases, and 14 bases separated the two germline ends. The CDR3 region is CASTQVGAYNEQFF. For the CDR3, the DNA is TGTGCCAGCACTCAAGTAGGAGCATACAATGAGCAGTTCTTC.

The V gene is TRBV7-2, the J gene TRBJ1-6; D remains ambiguous. Germline values: CDR1 SGHTA, CDR2 FQGNSA. This CDR3 comprises 13 residues. With 5 bases removed from V and 8 bases from J, the gap between germline ends came to 10 bases. CDR3 loop: CASSLGSDSPLHF. The CDR3 coding sequence is TGTGCCAGCAGCCTCGGGAGCGATTCACCCCTCCACTTT. Using reference TRBV7-2 and TRBJ1-6 for the parts outside the CDR3, the full variable domain is GAGVSQSPSNKVTEKGKDVELRCDPISGHTALYWYRQSLGQGLEFLIYFQGNSAPDKSGLPSDRFSAERTGGSVSTLTIQRTQQEDSAVYLCASSLGSDSPLHFGNGTRLTVT.

J is TRBJ1-2 and V is TRBV12-3 or TRBV12-4, with D unresolved. The CDR3 is 13 amino acids. V was trimmed by 3 bases and J by 1 base, leaving 6 bases between them. The CDR3 DNA follows: TGTGCCAGCAGTTTTGAGGGTAACTATGGCTACACCTTC. Its protein product is CASSFEGNYGYTF.

This clone was picked up a small number of times. The chain has TRBV27 and TRBJ2-1, with 12 bases matching TRBD2. J gave up 9 bases and V 2 bases, and 8 bases lay outside the gene matches. The CDR3 has 16 amino acids. Germline V gives CDR1 MNHEY, CDR2 SMNVEV (reference sequence). CDR3 protein: CASSLTRLAGAVEQFF. The CDR3 nucleotides are TGTGCCAGCAGTTTAACGCGACTAGCGGGAGCTGTTGAGCAGTTCTTC.